The text below deals with one T cell receptor (beta chain). This entry comes from a study of blood T cell repertoires in COVID-19. Using immunoSEQ multiplex PCR, the repertoire was profiled, and TCRdb retains in-frame clones only, with some absent. The table includes 150,000 or so clones, about three quarters detected once. Deletions cut 1 base from V and 4 bases from J, with 14 bases between. CDR1 is SGHTA and CDR2 is FQGNSA in the germline V gene. The CDR3 contains 16 residues. Material for sequencing was peripheral blood. The rearrangement uses TRBV7-2 and TRBJ2-1, with a weak D call TRBD2 (6 bases). This sequence originates from an elderly man with acute or convalescent COVID-19. This chain's CDR3 is CASSLGSTGVYNEQFF. The CDR3 DNA sequence: TGTGCCAGCAGCTTAGGATCAACGGGGGTATACAATGAGCAGTTCTTC. The variable domain in full, completed from reference TRBV7-2 and TRBJ2-1, reads GAGVSQSPSNKVTEKGKDVELRCDPISGHTALYWYRQSLGQGLEFLIYFQGNSAPDKSGLPSDRFSAERTGGSVSTLTIQRTQQEDSAVYLCASSLGSTGVYNEQFFGPGTRLTVL.